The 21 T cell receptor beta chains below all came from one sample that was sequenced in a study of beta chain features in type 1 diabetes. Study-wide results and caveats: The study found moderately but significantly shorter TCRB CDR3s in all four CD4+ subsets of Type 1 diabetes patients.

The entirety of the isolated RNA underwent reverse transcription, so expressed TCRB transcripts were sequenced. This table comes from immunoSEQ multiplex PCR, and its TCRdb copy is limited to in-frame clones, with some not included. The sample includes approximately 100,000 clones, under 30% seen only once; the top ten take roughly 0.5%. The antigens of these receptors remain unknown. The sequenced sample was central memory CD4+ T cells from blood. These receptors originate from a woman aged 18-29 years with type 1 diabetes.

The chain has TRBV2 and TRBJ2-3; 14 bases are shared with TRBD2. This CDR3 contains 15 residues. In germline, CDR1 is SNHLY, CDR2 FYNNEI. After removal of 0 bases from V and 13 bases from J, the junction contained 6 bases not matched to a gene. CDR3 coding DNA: TGTGCCAGCAGTGAAGCGGTAGGACTAGCGGGAGGAAAGTATTTT. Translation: CASSEAVGLAGGKYF.

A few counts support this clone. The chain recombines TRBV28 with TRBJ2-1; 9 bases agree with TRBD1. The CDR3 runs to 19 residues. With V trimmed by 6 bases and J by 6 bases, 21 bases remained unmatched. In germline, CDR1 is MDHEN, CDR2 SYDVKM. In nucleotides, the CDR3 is TGTGCCAGCAGCGCCCAGGGACAGGGCAACCCCTGGGCCCTCAATGAGCAGTTCTTC. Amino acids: CASSAQGQGNPWALNEQFF.

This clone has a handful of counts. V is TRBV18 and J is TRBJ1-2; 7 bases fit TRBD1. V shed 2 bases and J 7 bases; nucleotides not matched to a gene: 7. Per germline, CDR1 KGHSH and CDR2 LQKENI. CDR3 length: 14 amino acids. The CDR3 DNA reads TGTGCCAGCTCACCAGAGGGACAGTTTTTTGGCTACACCTTC. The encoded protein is CASSPEGQFFGYTF.

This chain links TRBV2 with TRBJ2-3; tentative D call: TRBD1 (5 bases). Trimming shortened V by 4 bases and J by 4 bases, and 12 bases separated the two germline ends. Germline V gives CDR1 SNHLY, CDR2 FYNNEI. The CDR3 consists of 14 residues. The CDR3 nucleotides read TGTGCCAGCAGTGCGCAGGGTGGGGCAGATACGCAGTATTTT. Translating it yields CASSAQGGADTQYF.

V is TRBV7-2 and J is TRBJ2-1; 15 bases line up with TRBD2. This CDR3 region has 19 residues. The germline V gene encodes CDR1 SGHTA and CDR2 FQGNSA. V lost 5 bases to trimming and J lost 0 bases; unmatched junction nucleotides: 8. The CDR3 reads CASSPGLAGGPGSYNEQFF. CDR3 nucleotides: TGTGCCAGCAGCCCCGGACTAGCGGGAGGGCCGGGCTCCTACAATGAGCAGTTCTTC.

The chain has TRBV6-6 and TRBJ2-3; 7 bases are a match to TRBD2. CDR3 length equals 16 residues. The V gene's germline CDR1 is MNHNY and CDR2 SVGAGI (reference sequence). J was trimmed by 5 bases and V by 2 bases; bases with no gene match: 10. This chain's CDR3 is CASSYGGGPARDTQYF. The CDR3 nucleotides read TGTGCCAGCAGTTACGGGGGAGGGCCTGCGCGAGATACGCAGTATTTT.

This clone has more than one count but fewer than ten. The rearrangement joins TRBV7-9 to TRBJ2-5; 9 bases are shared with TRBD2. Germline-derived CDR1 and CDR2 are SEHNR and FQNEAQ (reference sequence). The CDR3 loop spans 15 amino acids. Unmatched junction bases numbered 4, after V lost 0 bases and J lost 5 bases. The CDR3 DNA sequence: TGTGCCAGCAGCTTAGCTAGCGGGAGCTGGGAGACCCAGTACTTC. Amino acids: CASSLASGSWETQYF. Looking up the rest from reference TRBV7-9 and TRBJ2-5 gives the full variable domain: DTGVSQNPRHKITKRGQNVTFRCDPISEHNRLYWYRQTLGQGPEFLTYFQNEAQLEKSRLLSDRFSAERPKGSFSTLEIQRTEQGDSAMYLCASSLASGSWETQYFGPGTRLLVL.

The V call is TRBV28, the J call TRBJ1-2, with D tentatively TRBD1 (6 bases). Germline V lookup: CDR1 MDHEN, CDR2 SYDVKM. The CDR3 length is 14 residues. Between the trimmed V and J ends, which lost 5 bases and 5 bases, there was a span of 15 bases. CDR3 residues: CASSVSGTQYGYTF. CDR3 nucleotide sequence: TGTGCCAGCAGTGTCTCCGGGACACAGTATGGCTACACCTTC.

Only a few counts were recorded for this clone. The CDR3 region has the DNA TGTGCCAGCAGCGTCGCGGCTAACCAAGAGACCCAGTACTTC. Its protein product is CASSVAANQETQYF. This chain links TRBV11-3 with TRBJ2-5; D gene uncertain. The CDR3 consists of 14 residues. V was pared by 5 bases and J by 0 bases, with 10 bases between. The germline V gene encodes CDR1 SGHNT and CDR2 YENEEA. Together with reference TRBV11-3 and TRBJ2-5, the CDR3 gives the full variable domain: EAGVVQSPRYKIIEKKQPVAFWCNPISGHNTLYWYLQNLGQGPELLIRYENEEAVDDSQLPKDRFSAERLKGVDSTLKIQPAELGDSAVYLCASSVAANQETQYFGPGTRLLVL.

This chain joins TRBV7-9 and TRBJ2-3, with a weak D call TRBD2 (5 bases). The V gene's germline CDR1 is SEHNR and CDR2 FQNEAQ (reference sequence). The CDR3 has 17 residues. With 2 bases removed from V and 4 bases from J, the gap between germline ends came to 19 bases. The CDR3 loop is CASSLLGSTSRADTQYF. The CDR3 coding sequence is TGTGCCAGCAGCTTACTCGGGTCAACTAGTCGTGCAGATACGCAGTATTTT.

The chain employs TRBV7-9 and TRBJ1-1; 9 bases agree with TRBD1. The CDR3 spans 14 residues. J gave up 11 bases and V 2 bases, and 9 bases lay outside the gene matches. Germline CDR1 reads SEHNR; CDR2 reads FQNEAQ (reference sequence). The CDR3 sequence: CASSLYDRGFVAFF. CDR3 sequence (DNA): TGTGCCAGCAGCTTATATGACAGGGGGTTCGTGGCTTTCTTT.

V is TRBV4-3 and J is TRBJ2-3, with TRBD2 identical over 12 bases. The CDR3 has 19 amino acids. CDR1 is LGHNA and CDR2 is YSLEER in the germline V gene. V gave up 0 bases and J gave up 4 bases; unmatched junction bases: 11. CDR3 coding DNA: TGCGCCAGCAGCCAAGACCCACCTGGACTAGCGGGAAGCGCAGATACGCAGTATTTT. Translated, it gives CASSQDPPGLAGSADTQYF.

In DNA, the CDR3 is TGTGCCAGCAGTTTCCGAATGGGGCAGAGAGAGCAGTACGTC. Protein sequence: CASSFRMGQREQYV. V and J are TRBV27 and TRBJ2-7, with a possible D match to TRBD1 (5 bases). The germline V gene has CDR1 MNHEY and CDR2 SMNVEV (reference sequence). The germline V and J ends were trimmed by 3 bases and 7 bases, with 16 bases remaining between them. The CDR3 length is 14 residues.

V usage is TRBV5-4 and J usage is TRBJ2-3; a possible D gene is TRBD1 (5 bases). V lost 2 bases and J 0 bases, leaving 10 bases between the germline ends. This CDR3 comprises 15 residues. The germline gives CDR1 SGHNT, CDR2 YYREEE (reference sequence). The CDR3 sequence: CASSLQDPSTDTQYF. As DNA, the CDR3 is TGTGCCAGCAGCTTACAGGACCCTAGCACAGATACGCAGTATTTT.

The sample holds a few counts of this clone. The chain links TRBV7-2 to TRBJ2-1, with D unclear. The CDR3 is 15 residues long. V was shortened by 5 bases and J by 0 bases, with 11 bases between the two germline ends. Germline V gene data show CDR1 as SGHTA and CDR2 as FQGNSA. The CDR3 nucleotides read TGTGCCAGCAGCCCGCCGGGTCCCTCCTACAATGAGCAGTTCTTC. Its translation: CASSPPGPSYNEQFF.

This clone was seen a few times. The CDR3 nucleotides read TGTGCCAGCTCACCATCGATGGTGGCTCAGCCCCAGCATTTT. It specifies CASSPSMVAQPQHF. V gene TRBV18 combines with J gene TRBJ1-5; D gene ambiguous. Germline V gene data show CDR1 as KGHSH and CDR2 as LQKENI. Trimming removed 2 bases at V and 6 bases at J, with 11 bases between. CDR3 length equals 14 residues. The variable domain in full, completed from reference TRBV18 and TRBJ1-5, reads NAGVMQNPRHLVRRRGQEARLRCSPMKGHSHVYWYRQLPEEGLKFMVYLQKENIIDESGMPKERFSAEFPKEGPSILRIQQVVRGDSAAYFCASSPSMVAQPQHFGDGTRLSIL.

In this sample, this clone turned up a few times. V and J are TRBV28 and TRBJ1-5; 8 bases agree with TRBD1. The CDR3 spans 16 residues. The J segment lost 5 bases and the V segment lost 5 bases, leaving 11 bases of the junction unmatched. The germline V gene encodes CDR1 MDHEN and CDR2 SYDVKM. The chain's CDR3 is CASSPFGGQGHQPQHF. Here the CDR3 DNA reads TGTGCCAGCAGTCCCTTTGGCGGACAGGGTCATCAGCCCCAGCATTTT.

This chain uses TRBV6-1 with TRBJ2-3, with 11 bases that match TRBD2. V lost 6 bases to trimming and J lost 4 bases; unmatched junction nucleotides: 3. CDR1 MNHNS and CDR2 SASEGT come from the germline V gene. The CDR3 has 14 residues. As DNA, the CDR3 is TGTGCCAGCAGAGGACTAGCGGGCCCAGATACGCAGTATTTT. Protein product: CASRGLAGPDTQYF.

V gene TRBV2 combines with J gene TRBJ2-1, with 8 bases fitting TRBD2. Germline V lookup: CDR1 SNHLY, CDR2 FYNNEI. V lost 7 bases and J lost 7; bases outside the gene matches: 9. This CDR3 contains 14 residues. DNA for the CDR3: TGTGCCAGCAATGAGCGGGAGTTACCAAATGAGCAGTTCTTC. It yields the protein CASNERELPNEQFF.

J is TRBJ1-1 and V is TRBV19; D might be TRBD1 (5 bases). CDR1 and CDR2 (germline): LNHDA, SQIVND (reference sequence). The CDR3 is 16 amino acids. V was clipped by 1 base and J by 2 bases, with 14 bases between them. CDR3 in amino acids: CASSIGQGQYNTEAFF. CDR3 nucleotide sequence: TGTGCCAGTAGTATAGGGCAGGGCCAGTATAACACTGAAGCTTTCTTT.

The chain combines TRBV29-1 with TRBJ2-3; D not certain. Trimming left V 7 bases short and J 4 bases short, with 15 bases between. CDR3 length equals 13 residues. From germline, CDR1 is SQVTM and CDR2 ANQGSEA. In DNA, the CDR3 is TGCAGCGGTGCCCCTTTTGAGGCAGATACGCAGTATTTT. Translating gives CSGAPFEADTQYF.